This T cell receptor beta chain was captured by sequencing in a study of T cell repertoires in cytomegalovirus infection. Study summary: Both CMV infection and a matching HLA type were indicated by public TCR beta signatures. Study-wide points: Totalled public TCR beta family frequency picked out people who carried CMV plus the relevant HLA. In two of eight donors, the top clonotype was HLA-C-restricted CMV-specific.

This clonotype was recorded at least ten times. No antigen is known for it. The CDR3 extends over 15 amino acids. V shed 4 bases and J 2 bases; nucleotides not matched to a gene: 7. The germline V gene has CDR1 MNHEY and CDR2 SVGEGT. MiXCR, applied by TCRdb to the reads, yields one record per CDR3 protein. The sample includes some 150,000 distinct CDR3 sequences, 6.5% of them seen just once. Sequencing input: PBMCs. This sequence was found in a human donor in good health (CMV status not recorded). Some clones in this sample may be carry-over from other donors' samples. This rearrangement joins TRBV6-2 or TRBV6-3 to TRBJ1-2; TRBD1 matches at 7 bases. The CDR3 DNA reads as TGTGCCAGCAGTTCAACCGGGACAGACAACTATGGCTACACCTTC. As protein: CASSSTGTDNYGYTF.